The 20 T cell receptor beta chains given below trace back to one sample, sequenced in a study of cytomegalovirus exposure and HLA in healthy donors. Primers for the PCR totalled 60 Vbeta and 13 Jbeta. Profiling relied on immunoSEQ multiplex PCR, and the TCRdb table lists in-frame clones only, not all of them. The sample carries some 140,000 clones, 79% recorded once. The sequenced sample consisted of PBMCs. These receptors came from a female donor in good health and CMV-seronegative.

The rearrangement uses TRBV5-1 and TRBJ2-3, with a tentative D call TRBD1 (6 bases). V gave up 0 bases and J gave up 6 bases, with 11 bases separating them. Germline V gene sequence: CDR1 SGHRS, CDR2 YFSETQ. The CDR3 has 14 amino acids. This chain's CDR3 is CASSLVARGDTQYF. CDR3 nucleotide sequence: TGCGCCAGCAGCTTGGTGGCGAGGGGGGATACGCAGTATTTT.

DNA of the CDR3: TGCAGCGTTGTGTTAGAGTTACAAGAGACCCAGTACTTC. Protein product: CSVVLELQETQYF. The chain is built from TRBV29-1 and TRBJ2-5; D unclear. The V gene's germline CDR1 is SQVTM and CDR2 ANQGSEA. Trimming removed 4 bases at V and 2 bases at J, with 11 bases between. The CDR3 extends over 13 amino acids.

The chain has TRBV10-1 and TRBJ2-7; TRBD1 matches at 9 bases. The CDR3 loop spans 14 amino acids. With 2 bases clipped from V and 3 bases from J, the junction kept 2 bases outside the gene matches. The germline V gene encodes CDR1 WNHNN and CDR2 SYGVQD (reference sequence). CDR3 DNA sequence: TGCGCCAGCAGTGAGGGGGGACAGGGCTACGAGCAGTACTTC. Its protein product is CASSEGGQGYEQYF.

This clone has only a few counts. The chain carries TRBV6-6 and TRBJ1-2, with TRBD1 matching 8 bases. Germline CDR1 is MNHNY and CDR2 is SVGAGI (reference sequence). The CDR3 sequence is 15 residues long. V trimming: 0 bases; J trimming: 4 bases; junction bases outside the gene matches: 4. The CDR3 sequence is CASSYSGQGGYGYTF. CDR3 bases: TGTGCCAGCAGTTACTCCGGACAGGGAGGCTATGGCTACACCTTC.

The chain is built from TRBV10-2 and TRBJ1-2; perhaps TRBD1 as D (5 bases). CDR3 length: 13 residues. Germline V gene lookup returns CDR1 WSHSY and CDR2 SAAADI. Trimming shortened V by 7 bases and J by 3 bases, and 12 bases separated the two germline ends. The CDR3 sequence: CASIGAAYYGYTF. The DNA for the CDR3 is TGCGCCAGCATTGGGGCAGCCTACTATGGCTACACCTTC.

The table lists this clone with a count of one. The chain recombines TRBV27 with TRBJ2-1; D gene uncertain. The CDR3 is made up of 15 amino acids. V dropped 7 bases and J dropped 5 bases, with 18 bases sitting between them. Germline V gene sequence: CDR1 MNHEY, CDR2 SMNVEV (reference sequence). The CDR3 DNA reads TGTGCCAGCACCCGACGGAGCCGACCCGACAATGAGCAGTTCTTC. Protein product: CASTRRSRPDNEQFF.

This rearrangement joins TRBV6-5 to TRBJ2-1; tentative D call: TRBD2 (6 bases). The CDR3 consists of 12 residues. In germline, CDR1 is MNHEY, CDR2 SVGAGI. V was pared by 6 bases and J by 6 bases, with 9 bases between. Written as DNA, the CDR3 is TGTGCCAGCAGATTGACTAGCAATGAGCAGTTCTTC. This codes for CASRLTSNEQFF.

V is TRBV5-4 and J is TRBJ2-1; tentatively, D is TRBD2 (6 bases). The CDR3 has 15 amino acids. CDR1 SGHNT and CDR2 YYREEE come from the germline V gene (reference sequence). V was shortened by 1 base and J by 5 bases, with 13 bases between the two germline ends. This CDR3 reads CASSLLGSDNNEQFF. The CDR3, as DNA: TGTGCCAGCAGCTTGCTCGGGAGCGACAACAATGAGCAGTTCTTC. The whole variable domain, filled in from reference TRBV5-4 and TRBJ2-1, reads ETGVTQSPTHLIKTRGQQVTLRCSSQSGHNTVSWYQQALGQGPQFIFQYYREEENGRGNFPPRFSGLQFPNYSSELNVNALELDDSALYLCASSLLGSDNNEQFFGPGTRLTVL.

This clone is a singleton in its sample. The J gene is TRBJ1-2, the V gene TRBV6-6; D is ambiguous. The CDR3 consists of 15 residues. V was shortened by 0 bases and J by 6 bases, with 14 bases between the two germline ends. The germline gives CDR1 MNHNY, CDR2 SVGAGI (reference sequence). CDR3 protein: CASSYSGFPEDGYTF. The CDR3, as DNA: TGTGCCAGCAGTTACTCGGGCTTCCCGGAAGATGGCTACACCTTC.

V and J are TRBV18 and TRBJ2-7, with D unresolved. CDR3 length: 12 amino acids. Per germline, CDR1 KGHSH and CDR2 LQKENI. Trimming left V 3 bases short and J 3 bases short, with 6 bases between. CDR3 nucleotide sequence: TGTGCCAGCTCACCTGACTTCTACGAGCAGTACTTC. Amino acids: CASSPDFYEQYF.

The genes are TRBV4-1 and TRBJ2-3; tentative D call: TRBD1 (6 bases). The germline V and J ends were trimmed by 0 bases and 3 bases, with 13 bases remaining between them. Per the germline V gene, CDR1 is MGHRA and CDR2 is YSYEKL. The length of the CDR3 is 16 residues. The CDR3 bases are TGCGCCAGCAGCCAAGAAAAAGCGAGGGGGACAGATACGCAGTATTTT. The encoded protein is CASSQEKARGTDTQYF.

The chain combines TRBV5-6 with TRBJ2-3; 10 positions agree with TRBD2. The CDR3 covers 17 residues. Germline trimming cut 3 bases from V and 2 bases from J; bases unmatched to any gene: 9. Germline V gene data show CDR1 as SGHDT and CDR2 as YYEEEE. The CDR3 region has the DNA TGTGCCAGCAGCTCCGATCCGGGACTAGCGTACACAGATACGCAGTATTTT. Translation: CASSSDPGLAYTDTQYF.

This clone was seen a single time. V gene TRBV11-2 combines with J gene TRBJ2-7; a possible D gene is TRBD1 (5 bases). V gave up 1 base and J gave up 2 bases, with 9 bases separating them. This CDR3 has 14 residues. Looked up from germline, CDR1 is SGHAT and CDR2 is FQNNGV. The DNA for the CDR3 is TGTGCCAGCAGCTTAGGACAGCCCGCCTACGAGCAGTACTTC. This sequence encodes CASSLGQPAYEQYF.

The J gene is TRBJ2-5, the V gene TRBV19; D gene uncertain. Trimming left V 6 bases short and J 5 bases short, with 10 bases between. The CDR3 covers 12 residues. Germline V gene lookup returns CDR1 LNHDA and CDR2 SQIVND (reference sequence). CDR3 nucleotide sequence: TGTGCCAGTAGCGCTTTCGGGGAGACCCAGTACTTC. Encoded protein: CASSAFGETQYF.

The rearrangement links TRBV27 to TRBJ2-5, with D perhaps TRBD2 (6 bases). This CDR3 has 14 amino acids. V was clipped by 3 bases and J by 5 bases, with 13 bases between them. CDR1 and CDR2 from the germline V gene are MNHEY and SMNVEV (reference sequence). Written as DNA, the CDR3 is TGTGCCAGCAGTTTTTTAGGGGCGGGGGAGACCCAGTACTTC. It encodes CASSFLGAGETQYF.

The V and J genes are TRBV9 and TRBJ1-5; D gene ambiguous. The V gene lost 0 bases and the J gene lost 0 bases, with 7 bases spanning the gap. CDR3 size: 15 residues. CDR1 and CDR2 (germline): SGDLS, YYNGEE. CDR3 amino acids: CASSVGEDSNQPQHF. CDR3 DNA sequence: TGTGCCAGCAGCGTAGGAGAGGATAGCAATCAGCCCCAGCATTTT.

V usage is TRBV7-8 and J usage is TRBJ2-5; D unresolved. Between the trimmed V and J ends, which lost 6 bases and 1 base, there was a span of 12 bases. There are 14 residues in the CDR3. Germline loops: CDR1 SGHVS, CDR2 FQNEAQ. The CDR3: CASSKSEIQETQYF. As DNA, the CDR3 is TGTGCCAGCAGTAAAAGCGAGATCCAAGAGACCCAGTACTTC. The full variable domain, rest sourced from reference TRBV7-8 and TRBJ2-5, is GAGVSQSPRYKVAKRGQDVALRCDPISGHVSLFWYQQALGQGPEFLTYFQNEAQLDKSGLPSDRFFAERPEGSVSTLKIQRTQQEDSAVYLCASSKSEIQETQYFGPGTRLLVL.

The chain links TRBV12-5 to TRBJ2-3; 11 bases agree with TRBD2. Germline CDR1 LGHNT, CDR2 FRNRAP. The CDR3 has 16 residues. Trimming at V came to 1 base and at J to 3 bases, leaving 3 bases not matched to a gene. The CDR3 coding sequence is TGTGCTAGTGGTTTGGATAGCGGGGGGGCGACAGATACGCAGTATTTT. It codes for CASGLDSGGATDTQYF.

This clone was detected only a few times. The chain links TRBV6-1 to TRBJ2-7, with TRBD1 identical over 7 bases. CDR1 is MNHNS and CDR2 is SASEGT in the germline V gene. The V segment lost 4 bases and the J segment 2 bases; nucleotides outside the gene matches: 8. The CDR3 sequence is 15 residues long. CDR3 sequence: CASSAQTGPTYEQYF. For the CDR3, the DNA is TGTGCCAGCAGTGCCCAGACAGGGCCAACCTACGAGCAGTACTTC.

The V call is TRBV7-9, the J call TRBJ1-4, with TRBD1 matching over 7 bases. Trimming at V came to 4 bases and at J to 12 bases, leaving 5 bases not matched to a gene. Germline V lookup: CDR1 SEHNR, CDR2 FQNEAQ (reference sequence). This CDR3 is 12 amino acids long. Written as DNA, the CDR3 is TGTGCCAGCAGCTACAGACAGGGTCAACTGTTTTTT. It yields the protein CASSYRQGQLFF.